In this sample, the clone carrying this T cell receptor beta chain turned up many times. Its antigen remains unidentified. This sample was included in a study of CD8+CD57+ T cells in acquired aplastic anemia. As for the study in general: DNA from sorted CD4+ and CD8+ cells averaged roughly 3.2 ug.

For CDR3 and TCR beta VDJ profiling, genomic DNA was the template used. TCRdb itself ran the reads through MiXCR, one entry per CDR3 protein. The sample consists of about 71,000 distinct CDR3 sequences, 54% of them appearing once. Germline V gives CDR1 LGHDT, CDR2 YNNKEL (reference sequence). CDR3 length: 16 amino acids. V was cut by 8 bases and J by 5 bases, with 19 bases left in between. Study-level results: The study found no significant CD8+ Simpson's diversity difference between patients and controls.

The TCR was taken from a human donor in good health, serving as a control. Sequencing was performed on sorted CD4+, CD8+, or CD8+CD57+ T cells (not recorded which) from PBMCs. The chain links TRBV3-1 to TRBJ1-6; no clear D. The CDR3 region has the DNA TGTGCCAGCCAACCGGGCGACAAATTCCATAATTCACCCCTCCACTTT. Translated: CASQPGDKFHNSPLHF.